This paragraph reports one TCR beta chain. Its target is unknown. Primers for the PCR totalled 60 Vbeta and 13 Jbeta. The table came from immunoSEQ multiplex PCR; TCRdb's copy has only in-frame clones and leaves some out. The data contain fewer than 250,000 clones, approximately 81% of them singletons. This specimen comes from a study of cytomegalovirus exposure and HLA in healthy donors. Broader study findings: The study labeled under 200 TCR beta chains cytomegalovirus-associated. Later analysis identified several of the most significant clusters that appeared linked to common viral pathogens.

V shed 3 bases and J shed 6 bases, with 11 bases lying between them. CDR1 and CDR2 (germline): SGHAT, FQDESV (reference sequence). There are 14 residues in the CDR3. The V call is TRBV11-1, the J call TRBJ1-4; the D gene is possibly TRBD1 (5 bases). The source material was PBMCs. The origin of this receptor is a man aged 30-40 years in good health and CMV-seronegative. DNA for the CDR3: TGTGCCAGCAGCTTCTGGAGGGGAGATGAAAAACTGTTTTTT. This codes for CASSFWRGDEKLFF.